The entry that follows covers one T cell receptor (beta chain) sequence. V was pared by 2 bases and J by 8 bases, with 9 bases of the junction left unmatched. Looked up from germline, CDR1 is SGHVS and CDR2 is FNYEAQ. The length of the CDR3 is 16 residues. Original analysis: Amplification of reference gene primers provided the estimated nucleated cell counts. This table comes from immunoSEQ multiplex PCR, and its TCRdb copy is limited to in-frame clones, with some not included. That table is the source of V, J and clone size, and D and trimming were worked out from the DNA. The table shows tens of thousands of clones, with roughly 87% occurring only once. This sample was included in a study of blood T cell repertoires in COVID-19. Study-level information: Donors in the United States, Italy and Spain gave samples during acute or convalescent COVID-19.

Sequenced sample: peripheral blood. The chain recombines TRBV7-6 with TRBJ2-1; the match to TRBD2 covers 10 bases. The clonotype was recovered from a man between 60 and 75 years old with acute or convalescent COVID-19. DNA of the CDR3: TGTGCCAGCAGCTTAAATGAGCGGGGGGGCGGCTATGAGCAGTTCTTC. Its translation is CASSLNERGGGYEQFF.